This T cell receptor (beta chain) came from a study of T cell changes during pregnancy in multiple sclerosis. This clone was picked up one time. Assay used: immunoSEQ multiplex PCR; TCRdb lists only in-frame clones, some missing. The data show about 98,000 clones, just over 90% seen once. V lost 5 bases to trimming and J lost 7 bases; unmatched junction nucleotides: 0. CDR1 is SGHTA, CDR2 FQGTGA, per germline. The CDR3 totals 12 residues. This chain connects TRBV7-3 to TRBJ2-7, with TRBD2 matching over 12 bases. The TCR sequence derives from a female donor in good health, enrolled as a control in a pregnancy study. This material consisted of peripheral blood, taken after pregnancy. CDR3 region: CASSLAGGEQYF. CDR3 nucleotide sequence: TGTGCCAGCAGCCTAGCGGGGGGGGAGCAGTACTTC.